This is a list of T cell receptor beta chains from one sample in a study of shared clonotypes between healthy human individuals. TCRdb's table, derived via immunoSEQ multiplex PCR, lists solely in-frame clones and lacks some. The sample lists over 2 million clones; 90% to 95% were seen once. The sequencing input was naive CD4+ T cells sorted from blood. These receptors all stem from a man younger than 35 in good health. The CDR3 runs from the conserved cysteine through the conserved F or W. The D gene is left open where the match is weak. The size of a clone is reported for some rows only, either as once, few or many, or as a class for expanded clones.

cdr3_aa: CASSLPLTQYF
cdr3_nt: TGTGCCAGCAGCTTACCCCTCACCCAGTACTTC
cdr3_length: 11
j_call: TRBJ2-5
clone_size: -
d_call: -
v_call: TRBV11-2

cdr3_aa: CASTQHQSRSNQPQHF
cdr3_nt: TGTGCCAGCACTCAACATCAGTCTAGGAGCAATCAGCCCCAGCATTTT
cdr3_length: 16
j_call: TRBJ1-5
clone_size: -
d_call: -
v_call: TRBV6-6

cdr3_aa: CASAGGISGETQYF
cdr3_nt: TGCGCCAGCGCGGGGGGCATCAGTGGGGAGACCCAGTACTTC
cdr3_length: 14
j_call: TRBJ2-5
clone_size: -
d_call: TRBD2
v_call: TRBV5-1

cdr3_aa: CASSRRDRGSNTEAFF
cdr3_nt: TGTGCCAGCAGCCGTCGGGACAGGGGCTCAAACACTGAAGCTTTCTTT
cdr3_length: 16
j_call: TRBJ1-1
clone_size: -
d_call: TRBD1
v_call: TRBV7-9

cdr3_aa: CASSLVGQGNHEQYF
cdr3_nt: TGTGCCAGCAGTTTGGTAGGACAGGGGAACCACGAGCAGTACTTC
cdr3_length: 15
j_call: TRBJ2-7
clone_size: -
d_call: TRBD1
v_call: TRBV28

cdr3_aa: CASSIPVPTGRVFSQYF
cdr3_nt: TGTGCCAGTAGTATCCCGGTCCCGACAGGAAGGGTGTTTTCGCAGTATTTT
cdr3_length: 17
j_call: TRBJ2-3
clone_size: -
d_call: -
v_call: TRBV19

cdr3_aa: CASSDGRVVQPQHF
cdr3_nt: TGTGCCAGCAGTGACGGCAGGGTAGTCCAGCCCCAGCATTTT
cdr3_length: 14
j_call: TRBJ1-5
clone_size: -
d_call: -
v_call: TRBV25-1

cdr3_aa: CASSQTQGAHEQYF
cdr3_nt: TGCGCCAGCAGTCAGACACAGGGGGCCCACGAGCAGTACTTC
cdr3_length: 14
j_call: TRBJ2-7
clone_size: -
d_call: TRBD1
v_call: TRBV23-1

cdr3_aa: CASSLSGPLGPYEQYF
cdr3_nt: TGTGCCAGCAGTTTATCGGGACCCTTAGGGCCCTACGAGCAGTACTTC
cdr3_length: 16
j_call: TRBJ2-7
clone_size: -
d_call: -
v_call: TRBV27

cdr3_aa: CSVLGTATYEQYF
cdr3_nt: TGCAGCGTTCTAGGGACAGCGACCTACGAGCAGTACTTC
cdr3_length: 13
j_call: TRBJ2-7
clone_size: -
d_call: TRBD1
v_call: TRBV29-1

cdr3_aa: CASSEAASGGIQYF
cdr3_nt: TGTGCCAGCAGTGAAGCGGCTAGCGGGGGTATTCAGTACTTC
cdr3_length: 14
j_call: TRBJ2-4
clone_size: -
d_call: TRBD2
v_call: TRBV6-1

cdr3_aa: CASSPTRTSGEQYF
cdr3_nt: TGTGCCAGCAGCCCGACTAGGACTAGCGGCGAGCAGTACTTC
cdr3_length: 14
j_call: TRBJ2-7
clone_size: -
d_call: TRBD2
v_call: TRBV7-3

cdr3_aa: CASSLKASWGEPLHF
cdr3_nt: TGTGCCAGCAGCTTGAAGGCGAGCTGGGGTGAACCCCTCCACTTT
cdr3_length: 15
j_call: TRBJ1-6
clone_size: -
d_call: -
v_call: TRBV5-4

cdr3_aa: CASSRDSPFGTEAFF
cdr3_nt: TGTGCCAGCAGTCGGGACAGCCCTTTTGGAACTGAAGCTTTCTTT
cdr3_length: 15
j_call: TRBJ1-1
clone_size: -
d_call: TRBD1
v_call: TRBV6-7

cdr3_aa: CASTPGGREEKLFF
cdr3_nt: TGTGCCAGCACTCCCGGGGGACGGGAAGAAAAACTGTTTTTT
cdr3_length: 14
j_call: TRBJ1-4
clone_size: -
d_call: -
v_call: TRBV28

cdr3_aa: CASSLQGGSYEQYF
cdr3_nt: TGCGCCAGCAGCTTGCAGGGCGGGTCCTACGAGCAGTACTTC
cdr3_length: 14
j_call: TRBJ2-7
clone_size: -
d_call: -
v_call: TRBV5-1

cdr3_aa: CAWTVGATSEETQYF
cdr3_nt: TGTGCCTGGACAGTGGGTGCTACCTCTGAGGAGACCCAGTACTTC
cdr3_length: 15
j_call: TRBJ2-5
clone_size: -
d_call: -
v_call: TRBV30

cdr3_aa: CAWSVRGGPMSNQPQHF
cdr3_nt: TGTGCCTGGAGTGTCAGAGGGGGACCGATGAGCAATCAGCCCCAGCATTTT
cdr3_length: 17
j_call: TRBJ1-5
clone_size: -
d_call: -
v_call: TRBV30

cdr3_aa: CASSFTPDRSSYEQYF
cdr3_nt: TGCGCCAGCAGTTTTACCCCGGACCGGAGCTCCTACGAGCAGTACTTC
cdr3_length: 16
j_call: TRBJ2-7
clone_size: -
d_call: -
v_call: TRBV5-1

cdr3_aa: CASSYGRVAGELFF
cdr3_nt: TGTGCCAGCAGTTACGGCCGGGTGGCCGGGGAGCTGTTTTTT
cdr3_length: 14
j_call: TRBJ2-2
clone_size: -
d_call: -
v_call: TRBV6-5

cdr3_aa: CASIQGGTYNEQFF
cdr3_nt: TGTGCCAGCATACAGGGAGGTACATACAATGAGCAGTTCTTC
cdr3_length: 14
j_call: TRBJ2-1
clone_size: -
d_call: -
v_call: TRBV6-1

cdr3_aa: CASSPTGFGQPQHF
cdr3_nt: TGTGCCAGCTCACCAACAGGGTTCGGTCAGCCCCAGCATTTT
cdr3_length: 14
j_call: TRBJ1-5
clone_size: -
d_call: -
v_call: TRBV18

cdr3_aa: CASSESGSLSYEQYF
cdr3_nt: TGTGCCAGCAGTGAATCGGGTAGCCTCTCCTACGAGCAGTACTTC
cdr3_length: 15
j_call: TRBJ2-7
clone_size: -
d_call: -
v_call: TRBV25-1

cdr3_aa: CASSQAGGTGIEKLFF
cdr3_nt: TGCGCCAGCAGCCAAGCTGGGGGGACAGGGATTGAAAAACTGTTTTTT
cdr3_length: 16
j_call: TRBJ1-4
clone_size: once
d_call: TRBD1
v_call: TRBV4-3

cdr3_aa: CASSSQQGVSQPQHF
cdr3_nt: TGTGCCAGCAGTTCCCAACAGGGGGTATCTCAGCCCCAGCATTTT
cdr3_length: 15
j_call: TRBJ1-5
clone_size: once
d_call: TRBD1
v_call: TRBV27

cdr3_aa: CASSQGGGLAGYSDTQYF
cdr3_nt: TGCGCCAGCAGCCAAGGGGGGGGACTAGCGGGTTATTCAGATACGCAGTATTTT
cdr3_length: 18
j_call: TRBJ2-3
clone_size: -
d_call: TRBD2
v_call: TRBV4-1

cdr3_aa: CASSLLGGPDEQFF
cdr3_nt: TGCGCCAGCAGCCTCCTTGGGGGTCCCGATGAGCAGTTCTTC
cdr3_length: 14
j_call: TRBJ2-1
clone_size: -
d_call: -
v_call: TRBV5-1

cdr3_aa: CASSLARDMNTEAFF
cdr3_nt: TGCGCCAGCAGCTTGGCCAGGGATATGAACACTGAAGCTTTCTTT
cdr3_length: 15
j_call: TRBJ1-1
clone_size: -
d_call: -
v_call: TRBV5-1

cdr3_aa: CASSPGLAVQETQYF
cdr3_nt: TGTGCCAGCTCACCGGGACTAGCGGTCCAAGAGACCCAGTACTTC
cdr3_length: 15
j_call: TRBJ2-5
clone_size: few
d_call: TRBD2
v_call: TRBV18

cdr3_aa: CASRETGLNAYEQYF
cdr3_nt: TGTGCCAGCAGGGAGACAGGGCTTAACGCCTACGAGCAGTACTTC
cdr3_length: 15
j_call: TRBJ2-7
clone_size: -
d_call: TRBD1
v_call: TRBV6-5

cdr3_aa: CASSRSSKETQYF
cdr3_nt: TGTGCCAGCAGCCGATCTAGCAAAGAGACCCAGTACTTC
cdr3_length: 13
j_call: TRBJ2-5
clone_size: -
d_call: -
v_call: TRBV7-2

cdr3_aa: CAISEAASGRSNTDTQYF
cdr3_nt: TGTGCCATCAGTGAGGCGGCTAGCGGGAGGTCTAACACAGATACGCAGTATTTT
cdr3_length: 18
j_call: TRBJ2-3
clone_size: -
d_call: TRBD2
v_call: TRBV10-3

cdr3_aa: CASSPELAAILNEQFF
cdr3_nt: TGTGCCAGCTCACCAGAACTAGCGGCGATACTCAATGAGCAGTTCTTC
cdr3_length: 16
j_call: TRBJ2-1
clone_size: -
d_call: TRBD2
v_call: TRBV18

cdr3_aa: CASSQAFGLPTEAFF
cdr3_nt: TGCGCCAGCAGCCAAGCTTTCGGACTGCCCACTGAAGCTTTCTTT
cdr3_length: 15
j_call: TRBJ1-1
clone_size: -
d_call: -
v_call: TRBV4-1

cdr3_aa: CASSRGADSYNEQFF
cdr3_nt: TGTGCCAGCAGCAGAGGGGCAGACTCCTACAATGAGCAGTTCTTC
cdr3_length: 15
j_call: TRBJ2-1
clone_size: many
d_call: -
v_call: TRBV7-9

cdr3_aa: CASSDRDPATYTF
cdr3_nt: TGTGCCAGCAGTGATCGGGACCCCGCAACCTACACCTTC
cdr3_length: 13
j_call: TRBJ1-2
clone_size: -
d_call: -
v_call: TRBV25-1

cdr3_aa: CASSAGTSGGAAQFF
cdr3_nt: TGTGCCAGCAGCGCCGGGACTAGCGGGGGGGCCGCGCAGTTCTTC
cdr3_length: 15
j_call: TRBJ2-1
clone_size: -
d_call: TRBD2
v_call: TRBV6-1

cdr3_aa: CASSLAGTGISYEQYF
cdr3_nt: TGCGCCAGCAGCTTGGCCGGGACAGGGATCTCCTACGAGCAGTACTTC
cdr3_length: 16
j_call: TRBJ2-7
clone_size: -
d_call: TRBD1
v_call: TRBV5-1

cdr3_aa: CASSPPGQGRNEQYF
cdr3_nt: TGTGCCAGCTCACCACCGGGACAGGGGAGGAACGAGCAGTACTTC
cdr3_length: 15
j_call: TRBJ2-7
clone_size: -
d_call: TRBD1
v_call: TRBV18

cdr3_aa: CAGSQGGKNQPQHF
cdr3_nt: TGTGCCGGATCACAGGGGGGGAAGAATCAGCCCCAGCATTTT
cdr3_length: 14
j_call: TRBJ1-5
clone_size: once
d_call: TRBD1
v_call: TRBV6-1